A selection of T cell receptor beta chains follows, all from one sample in a study of blood T cell repertoires in COVID-19. Libraries were prepared by immunoSEQ multiplex PCR; TCRdb keeps only in-frame clonotypes and omits some of them. The repertoire consists of about 140,000 clones, with almost 85% occurring once and the leading ten covering 2.5% to 3%. Sequenced: peripheral blood. The origin of the receptors is a man aged 45 to 65 with acute or convalescent COVID-19. Each CDR3 is given with its conserved first and last residue. Fields, in order: clone size, D gene, V gene, J gene, CDR3 protein, CDR3 DNA. D genes are given only for firm matches. The size entry is marked missing in some rows and otherwise reads once, few, many or a size class.

abundance: NA
d_gene: TRBD2
v_gene: TRBV28
j_gene: TRBJ2-2
CDR3aa: CASSPSSGQNTGELFF
CDR3nt: TGTGCCAGCAGTCCATCTAGCGGGCAAAACACCGGGGAGCTGTTTTTT

abundance: once
d_gene: TRBD1
v_gene: TRBV11-3
j_gene: TRBJ2-2
CDR3aa: CASSRQGVNTGELFF
CDR3nt: TGTGCCAGCAGCCGACAGGGGGTGAACACCGGGGAGCTGTTTTTT

abundance: NA
d_gene: NA
v_gene: TRBV5-4
j_gene: TRBJ2-3
CDR3aa: CASSPFAGSDTQYF
CDR3nt: TGTGCCAGCAGCCCATTCGCGGGAAGCGATACGCAGTATTTT

abundance: NA
d_gene: NA
v_gene: TRBV24-1
j_gene: TRBJ1-2
CDR3aa: CATSETGSGGYTF
CDR3nt: TGTGCCACCAGTGAAACAGGGTCCGGGGGCTACACCTTC

abundance: NA
d_gene: NA
v_gene: TRBV7-3
j_gene: TRBJ1-1
CDR3aa: CASSSLRDTEAFF
CDR3nt: TGTGCCAGCAGTAGTTTACGGGACACTGAAGCTTTCTTT

abundance: NA
d_gene: NA
v_gene: TRBV11-3
j_gene: TRBJ2-3
CDR3aa: CASSLDSGRGADTQYF
CDR3nt: TGTGCCAGCAGCTTAGATTCCGGGAGAGGGGCAGATACGCAGTATTTT

abundance: NA
d_gene: TRBD1
v_gene: TRBV5-4
j_gene: TRBJ1-4
CDR3aa: CASSLQTGNEKLFF
CDR3nt: TGTGCCAGCAGCTTACAGACAGGGAACGAAAAACTGTTTTTT

abundance: NA
d_gene: NA
v_gene: TRBV4-1
j_gene: TRBJ1-5
CDR3aa: CASSRRGHSNQPQHF
CDR3nt: TGCGCCAGCAGCCGCCGGGGACATAGCAATCAGCCCCAGCATTTT

abundance: NA
d_gene: TRBD2
v_gene: TRBV5-1
j_gene: TRBJ2-5
CDR3aa: CASSLGRGGTQETQYF
CDR3nt: TGCGCCAGCAGCTTGGGGCGGGGGGGGACCCAAGAGACCCAGTACTTC

abundance: NA
d_gene: TRBD2
v_gene: TRBV28
j_gene: TRBJ2-7
CDR3aa: CASSLASGGYEQYF
CDR3nt: TGTGCCAGCAGCCTAGCGAGCGGGGGCTACGAGCAGTACTTC

abundance: NA
d_gene: NA
v_gene: TRBV19
j_gene: TRBJ2-3
CDR3aa: CASSIGQTTQYF
CDR3nt: TGTGCCAGTAGTATAGGACAGACTACGCAGTATTTT

abundance: NA
d_gene: TRBD2
v_gene: TRBV6-5
j_gene: TRBJ2-5
CDR3aa: CASILRTSGRKTQYF
CDR3nt: TGTGCCAGCATCTTACGGACTAGCGGGAGGAAGACCCAGTACTTC

abundance: once
d_gene: NA
v_gene: TRBV28
j_gene: TRBJ2-7
CDR3aa: CASSPHSGFSYEQYF
CDR3nt: TGTGCCAGCAGTCCACATAGCGGTTTCTCCTACGAGCAGTACTTC

abundance: NA
d_gene: NA
v_gene: TRBV30
j_gene: TRBJ1-4
CDR3aa: CAWSSSGVGGKLFF
CDR3nt: TGTGCCTGGAGTTCATCAGGGGTCGGTGGAAAACTGTTTTTT

abundance: NA
d_gene: TRBD1
v_gene: TRBV24-1
j_gene: TRBJ2-1
CDR3aa: CATSGIKPGQGIKDEQFF
CDR3nt: TGTGCCACCAGTGGGATAAAACCGGGACAGGGGATTAAAGATGAGCAGTTCTTC

abundance: NA
d_gene: TRBD2
v_gene: TRBV30
j_gene: TRBJ2-5
CDR3aa: CAWIPMTSGGQETQYF
CDR3nt: TGTGCCTGGATCCCTATGACTAGCGGGGGACAAGAGACCCAGTACTTC

abundance: NA
d_gene: NA
v_gene: TRBV19
j_gene: TRBJ1-3
CDR3aa: CASSPRAANTIYF
CDR3nt: TGTGCCAGTAGTCCGCGGGCCGCGAACACCATATATTTT

abundance: few
d_gene: NA
v_gene: TRBV14
j_gene: TRBJ2-7
CDR3aa: CASSREAAYEQYF
CDR3nt: TGTGCCAGCAGCCGGGAGGCAGCCTACGAGCAGTACTTC

abundance: NA
d_gene: TRBD1
v_gene: TRBV10-3
j_gene: TRBJ2-2
CDR3aa: CAITKNRGANTGELFF
CDR3nt: TGTGCCATCACTAAGAACAGGGGGGCGAACACCGGGGAGCTGTTTTTT

abundance: NA
d_gene: NA
v_gene: TRBV7-3
j_gene: TRBJ2-3
CDR3aa: CASSSRRGLTDTQYF
CDR3nt: TGTGCCAGCAGTAGCCGGAGGGGGCTCACAGATACGCAGTATTTT